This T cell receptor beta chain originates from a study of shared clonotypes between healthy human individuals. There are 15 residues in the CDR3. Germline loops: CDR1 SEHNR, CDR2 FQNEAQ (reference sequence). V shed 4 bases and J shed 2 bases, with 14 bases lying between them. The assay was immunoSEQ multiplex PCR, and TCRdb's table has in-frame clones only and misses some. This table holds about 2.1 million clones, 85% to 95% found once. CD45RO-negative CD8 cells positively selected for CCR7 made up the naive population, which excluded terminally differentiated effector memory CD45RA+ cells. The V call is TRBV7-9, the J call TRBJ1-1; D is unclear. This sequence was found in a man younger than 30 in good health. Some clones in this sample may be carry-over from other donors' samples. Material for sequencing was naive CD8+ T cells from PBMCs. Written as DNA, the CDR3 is TGTGCCAGCAGCTCCGTCCTTGGGGTTAACACTGAAGCTTTCTTT. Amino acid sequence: CASSSVLGVNTEAFF.